The T cell receptor beta chain described here comes from a study of blood T cell repertoires in COVID-19. Study information: The United States, Italy and Spain supplied acute and convalescent COVID-19 samples. PBMCs, B-cell-depleted T cells, or T cells were the source of the cDNA or gDNA that made up the material.

In the source study's methods: How many nucleated cells were present was estimated from reference gene primer amplification. Assay used: immunoSEQ multiplex PCR; TCRdb lists only in-frame clones, some missing. Clone size and the V and J calls come from that table; the DNA yielded D and trimming. This table has some 120,000 clones, roughly 84% appearing once. Germline V gives CDR1 SGHRS, CDR2 YFSETQ. CDR3 length: 15 residues. V lost 4 bases to trimming and J lost 8 bases; unmatched junction nucleotides: 11. This chain links TRBV5-1 with TRBJ2-1; TRBD1 matches 8 bases. Source material: peripheral blood. The source of this sequence is a man in his forties with acute or convalescent COVID-19. The CDR3 loop is CASSLRGRTGHEQFF. CDR3 coding DNA: TGCGCCAGCAGCCTCAGGGGGCGAACAGGCCATGAGCAGTTCTTC.